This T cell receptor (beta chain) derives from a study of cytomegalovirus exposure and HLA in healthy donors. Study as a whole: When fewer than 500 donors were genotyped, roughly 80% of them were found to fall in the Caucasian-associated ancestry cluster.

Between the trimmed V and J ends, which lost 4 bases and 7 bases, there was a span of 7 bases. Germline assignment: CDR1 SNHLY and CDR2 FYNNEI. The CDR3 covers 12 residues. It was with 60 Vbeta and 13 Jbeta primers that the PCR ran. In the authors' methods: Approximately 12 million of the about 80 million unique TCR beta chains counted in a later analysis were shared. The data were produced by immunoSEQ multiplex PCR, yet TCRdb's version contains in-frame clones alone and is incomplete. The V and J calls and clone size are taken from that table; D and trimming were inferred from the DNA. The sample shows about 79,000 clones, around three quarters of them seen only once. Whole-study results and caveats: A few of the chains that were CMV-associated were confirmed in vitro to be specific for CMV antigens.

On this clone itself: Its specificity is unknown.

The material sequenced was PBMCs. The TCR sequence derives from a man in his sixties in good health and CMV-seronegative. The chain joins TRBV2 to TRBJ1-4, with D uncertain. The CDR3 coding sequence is TGTGCCAGCAGTGGTGCGGTTGAAAAACTGTTTTTT. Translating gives CASSGAVEKLFF.